Following are 28 T cell receptor beta chains from one sample sequenced in a study of cytomegalovirus exposure and HLA in healthy donors. Primers: 60 Vbeta forward and 13 Jbeta reverse. Clones were read by immunoSEQ multiplex PCR, and TCRdb kept only the in-frame ones, dropping some. The table includes 75,000 to 80,000 clones, less than 85% detected once. Sequenced input: PBMCs. The receptor source for this set is a male donor in good health and CMV-seronegative.

The chain combines TRBV18 with TRBJ2-7; possible D gene TRBD1, 5 bases. The V and J ends lost 3 bases and 3 bases respectively, with 15 bases between them. This CDR3 is built from 15 residues. Germline V CDR1 and CDR2: KGHSH, LQKENI. The CDR3 DNA reads TGTGCCAGCTCACCCCGACAGTCACGTCTCTACGAGCAGTACTTC. This encodes CASSPRQSRLYEQYF.

The chain is built from TRBV5-1 and TRBJ1-1; 7 positions agree with TRBD1. The CDR3 runs to 14 residues. V gave up 7 bases and J gave up 0 bases; unmatched junction bases: 6. Germline V CDR1 and CDR2: SGHRS, YFSETQ. As DNA, the CDR3 is TGCGCCAGCGGAACACAGGGGTTGAACACTGAAGCTTTCTTT. Its protein product is CASGTQGLNTEAFF.

The chain joins TRBV7-9 to TRBJ1-6; maybe TRBD1 (6 bases). Germline V lookup: CDR1 SEHNR, CDR2 FQNEAQ (reference sequence). Deletions cut 1 base from V and 0 bases from J, with 10 bases between. CDR3 length: 17 amino acids. The CDR3 loop reads CASSLGTGSSYNSPLHF. The CDR3 DNA follows: TGTGCCAGCAGCTTAGGAACAGGGAGCTCCTATAATTCACCCCTCCACTTT.

V and J are TRBV5-1 and TRBJ2-3; 11 positions match TRBD2. Looked up from germline, CDR1 is SGHRS and CDR2 is YFSETQ. Unmatched junction bases numbered 5, after V lost 2 bases and J lost 0 bases. The CDR3 is 17 residues long. The CDR3 nucleotides read TGCGCCAGCAGCTTAACTAGCGGGGGTCGTAGCACAGATACGCAGTATTTT. It encodes CASSLTSGGRSTDTQYF.

This clone was seen a single time. The rearrangement links TRBV2 to TRBJ2-5, with unresolved D. V lost 1 base and J 1 base, leaving 10 bases between the germline ends. Germline CDR1 SNHLY, CDR2 FYNNEI. The CDR3 loop spans 15 amino acids. The CDR3 loop reads CASSEVGQPQETQYF. In DNA, the CDR3 is TGTGCCAGCAGTGAAGTGGGCCAACCCCAAGAGACCCAGTACTTC.

This clone was seen a single time. The gene calls are TRBV30 and TRBJ2-1; TRBD1 agrees at 9 bases. V trimming: 2 bases; J trimming: 8 bases; junction bases outside the gene matches: 1. The CDR3 covers 12 residues. Germline V gene sequence: CDR1 GTSNPN, CDR2 SVGIG (reference sequence). CDR3 DNA sequence: TGTGCCTGGAGTACAGGGGGCTATGAGCAGTTCTTC. It is translated as CAWSTGGYEQFF.

This clone showed up just a few times. The chain is built from TRBV5-1 and TRBJ1-2; TRBD1 might be the D (5 bases). In germline, CDR1 is SGHRS, CDR2 YFSETQ. Trimming took 4 bases from V and 8 from J, leaving 12 bases between them. The CDR3 sequence is 12 residues long. This CDR3 is CASSPPGNGYTF. The CDR3 nucleotides read TGCGCCAGCAGCCCCCCAGGGAACGGCTACACCTTC.

The V call is TRBV29-1, the J call TRBJ2-5, with TRBD2 matching 8 bases. Germline loops: CDR1 SQVTM, CDR2 ANQGSEA. This CDR3 is built from 13 residues. Written as DNA, the CDR3 is TGCAGAGTACGAATAGCGGGACAAGAGACCCAGTACTTC. It encodes CRVRIAGQETQYF.

The chain carries TRBV5-1 and TRBJ1-2; TRBD1 matches 9 bases. V lost 1 base and J lost 5; bases outside the gene matches: 9. The CDR3 runs 16 residues. CDR1 and CDR2 from the germline V gene are SGHRS and YFSETQ. The CDR3 sequence is CASSLTGGGDRYGYTF. As DNA, the CDR3 is TGCGCCAGCAGCTTGACAGGGGGCGGAGACCGTTATGGCTACACCTTC.

The chain joins TRBV15 to TRBJ2-1; the D is unclear. V lost 1 base and J lost 5, with 9 bases in between. The CDR3 has 14 amino acids. Germline V lookup: CDR1 LNHNV, CDR2 YYDKDF (reference sequence). CDR3 DNA sequence: TGTGCCACCAGCAGAGGGGCCTGGGACAATGAGCAGTTCTTC. The encoded protein is CATSRGAWDNEQFF.

This clone was picked up a small number of times. The chain has TRBV6-4 and TRBJ2-2; the D gene is possibly TRBD1 (5 bases). The germline V gene encodes CDR1 MRHNA and CDR2 SNTAGT. V dropped 0 bases and J dropped 10 bases, with 15 bases sitting between them. The CDR3 contains 15 residues. As DNA, the CDR3 is TGTGCCAGCAGTGACTCGACAGAAAGTTCGGCGGAGCTGTTTTTT. The encoded protein is CASSDSTESSAELFF.

The genes are TRBV29-1 and TRBJ1-2, with D perhaps TRBD1 (6 bases). The V gene's germline CDR1 is SQVTM and CDR2 ANQGSEA. The germline V and J ends were trimmed by 5 bases and 12 bases, with 16 bases remaining between them. There are 11 residues in the CDR3. The CDR3 spells CSVRDTPSDTF. The DNA of the CDR3 is TGCAGCGTTCGGGACACGCCTAGTGACACCTTC. The full variable domain, its missing parts supplied by reference TRBV29-1 and TRBJ1-2, is SAVISQKPSRDICQRGTSLTIQCQVDSQVTMMFWYRQQPGQSLTLIATANQGSEATYESGFVIDKFPISRPNLTFSTLTVSNMSPEDSSIYLCSVRDTPSDTFGSGTRLTVV.

The gene calls are TRBV6-5 and TRBJ2-7, with 7 nucleotides matching TRBD2. Germline assignment: CDR1 MNHEY and CDR2 SVGAGI. Trimming took 7 bases from V and 3 from J; bases not matched to a gene: 6. CDR3 size: 13 residues. CDR3 residues: CASTPASGYEQYF. The CDR3 nucleotides are TGTGCCAGCACTCCGGCTAGCGGCTACGAGCAGTACTTC.

Points on this clone: The same CDR3 is also encoded by other DNA sequences in this sample. The V and J genes are TRBV5-1 and TRBJ2-6; 7 bases match TRBD1. V lost 4 bases to trimming and J lost 3 bases; unmatched junction nucleotides: 4. The germline gives CDR1 SGHRS, CDR2 YFSETQ. The length of the CDR3 is 15 residues. This CDR3 reads CASSAGTVGANVLTF. For the CDR3, the DNA is TGCGCCAGCAGCGCCGGGACAGTTGGGGCCAACGTCCTGACTTTC.

The chain uses TRBV6-6 and TRBJ1-5; 7 nucleotides agree with TRBD1. The CDR3 runs to 12 residues. V was clipped by 9 bases and J by 2 bases; unmatched bases: 1. CDR1 and CDR2 from the germline V gene are MNHNY and SVGAGI (reference sequence). CDR3 nucleotides: TGTGCCAGTGGACAGGGCAATCAGCCCCAGCATTTT. Its translation: CASGQGNQPQHF.

This clone was seen only once. V usage is TRBV19 and J usage is TRBJ2-7; TRBD1 might be the D (6 bases). The CDR3 is made up of 14 amino acids. Trimming cost V 6 bases and J 6 bases, with 18 bases left between them. The germline V gene encodes CDR1 LNHDA and CDR2 SQIVND (reference sequence). CDR3 nucleotide sequence: TGTGCCAGTAGAACGGGACATTCTTCGTTCGAGCAGTACTTC. It codes for CASRTGHSSFEQYF.

V is TRBV9 and J is TRBJ2-1; the match to TRBD2 covers 13 bases. The CDR3 loop spans 16 amino acids. V was pared by 4 bases and J by 3 bases, with 4 bases of the junction left unmatched. Germline lookup yields CDR1 SGDLS and CDR2 YYNGEE. The CDR3 region is CASSPRLAGGYNEQFF. CDR3 DNA sequence: TGTGCCAGCAGCCCGCGACTAGCGGGAGGCTACAATGAGCAGTTCTTC.

This clone was picked up a small number of times. This rearrangement joins TRBV5-4 to TRBJ1-1; D unclear. Germline V gene data show CDR1 as SGHNT and CDR2 as YYREEE (reference sequence). The CDR3 is 14 amino acids. V was trimmed by 0 bases and J by 1 base, leaving 7 bases between them. CDR3: CASSLVGGNTEAFF. CDR3 nucleotide sequence: TGTGCCAGCAGCTTGGTCGGAGGGAACACTGAAGCTTTCTTT.

V is TRBV19 and J is TRBJ2-2; the match to TRBD2 covers 13 bases. This CDR3 is 17 amino acids long. V was pared by 6 bases and J by 4 bases, with 8 bases of the junction left unmatched. Germline V CDR1 and CDR2: LNHDA, SQIVND (reference sequence). The CDR3 protein is CASRPTSGRMGTGELFF. CDR3 nucleotide sequence: TGTGCCAGTAGACCGACTAGCGGGAGGATGGGCACCGGGGAGCTGTTTTTT.

The gene calls are TRBV18 and TRBJ1-5, with D possibly matching TRBD1 (5 bases). The V end lost 2 bases, the J end lost 2 bases, and 19 bases lay between the germline ends. CDR1 is KGHSH, CDR2 LQKENI, per germline. The CDR3 length is 18 residues. CDR3 region: CASSPSGRMIGGNQPQHF. CDR3 sequence (DNA): TGTGCCAGCTCACCATCAGGGCGAATGATTGGGGGCAATCAGCCCCAGCATTTT.

This clone was seen once. The chain couples TRBV9 to TRBJ1-3; no clear D gene. V lost 0 bases and J 4 bases, leaving 8 bases between the germline ends. CDR1 and CDR2 from the germline V gene are SGDLS and YYNGEE. The CDR3 spans 14 residues. Here the CDR3 reads CASSVAVSGNTIYF. Here the CDR3 DNA reads TGTGCCAGCAGCGTAGCGGTAAGCGGAAACACCATATATTTT.

J is TRBJ2-1 and V is TRBV19; 9 nucleotides match TRBD2. Trimming removed 1 base from V and 11 bases from J; junction bases left unmatched: 9. This CDR3 has 15 amino acids. CDR1 and CDR2 from the germline V gene are LNHDA and SQIVND (reference sequence). The DNA of the CDR3 is TGTGCCAGTAGTATAGTGCGGGAGGGGGGTCTGAAGCAGTTCTTC. Protein: CASSIVREGGLKQFF.

The genes are TRBV11-2 and TRBJ1-5; D gene uncertain. The V and J ends lost 6 bases and 2 bases respectively, with 8 bases between them. The CDR3 sequence is 13 residues long. Germline assignment: CDR1 SGHAT and CDR2 FQNNGV. The CDR3 DNA sequence: TGTGCCAGCAGTCCCCGAGGCAATCAGCCCCAGCATTTT. The encoded protein is CASSPRGNQPQHF.

This clone was detected only once. The V and J genes are TRBV7-2 and TRBJ1-3, with TRBD1 matching over 12 bases. The ends lost 6 bases at V and 0 bases at J; junction bases unmatched: 6. The CDR3 consists of 17 residues. Germline V CDR1 and CDR2: SGHTA, FQGNSA. As DNA, the CDR3 is TGTGCCAGCAGGTCGGGACAGGGGGCTAGCTCTGGAAACACCATATATTTT. Its translation: CASRSGQGASSGNTIYF. Drawing the rest from reference TRBV7-2 and TRBJ1-3, the complete variable domain is GAGVSQSPSNKVTEKGKDVELRCDPISGHTALYWYRQSLGQGLEFLIYFQGNSAPDKSGLPSDRFSAERTGGSVSTLTIQRTQQEDSAVYLCASRSGQGASSGNTIYFGEGSWLTVV.

The chain couples TRBV7-9 to TRBJ2-3, with 11 bases that match TRBD2. Germline CDR1 and CDR2: SEHNR and FQNEAQ (reference sequence). The CDR3 length is 17 residues. After removal of 7 bases from V and 1 base from J, the junction contained 10 bases not matched to a gene. CDR3 loop: CASTGTSGISGTDTQYF. CDR3 DNA: TGTGCCAGCACGGGGACTAGCGGCATCTCGGGCACAGATACGCAGTATTTT.

This CDR3 reads CASITGSIYEQYF. CDR3 in DNA: TGTGCCAGCATAACAGGCTCAATTTACGAGCAGTACTTC. The chain is built from TRBV2 and TRBJ2-7; possible D gene TRBD1, 5 bases. Between the trimmed V and J ends, which lost 7 bases and 4 bases, there was a span of 14 bases. Per the germline V gene, CDR1 is SNHLY and CDR2 is FYNNEI. CDR3 length: 13 residues.

J is TRBJ2-5 and V is TRBV5-5, with D possibly matching TRBD1 (6 bases). The germline gives CDR1 SGHKS, CDR2 YYEKEE (reference sequence). Trimming removed 2 bases from V and 1 base from J, with 12 bases in between. The CDR3 is 15 amino acids. The chain's CDR3 is CASSLVVGAQETQYF. The CDR3 DNA reads as TGTGCCAGCAGCTTAGTTGTGGGGGCCCAAGAGACCCAGTACTTC.

A remark on this clone: The junction does not match germline at one end; this may be a read error. This chain uses TRBV28 with TRBJ1-5, with 8 bases that match TRBD1. The CDR3 consists of 14 residues. The V gene's germline CDR1 is MDHEN and CDR2 SYDVKM. The CDR3 bases are TGTGCCAGCAGTAGGACAGGGTACAATCAGCCCCAGAATTTT. Translating it yields CASSRTGYNQPQNF.